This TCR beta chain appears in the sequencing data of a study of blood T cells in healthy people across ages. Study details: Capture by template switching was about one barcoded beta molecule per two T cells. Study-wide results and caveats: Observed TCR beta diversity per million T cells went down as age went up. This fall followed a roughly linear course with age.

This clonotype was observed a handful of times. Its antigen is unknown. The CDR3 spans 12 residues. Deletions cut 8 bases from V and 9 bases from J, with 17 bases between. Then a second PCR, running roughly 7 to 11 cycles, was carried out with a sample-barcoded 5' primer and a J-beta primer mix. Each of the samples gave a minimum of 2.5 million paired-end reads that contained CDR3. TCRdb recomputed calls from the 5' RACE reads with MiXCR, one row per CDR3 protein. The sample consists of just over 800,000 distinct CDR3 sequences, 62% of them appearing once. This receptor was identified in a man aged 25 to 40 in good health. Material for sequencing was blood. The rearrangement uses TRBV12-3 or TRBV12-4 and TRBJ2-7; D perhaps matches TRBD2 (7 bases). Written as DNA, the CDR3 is TGTGCCAGCTATAAGGCGGGGGCCGGGCAGTACTTC. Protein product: CASYKAGAGQYF.